This T cell receptor beta chain was found in a study of cytotoxic CD8 clonotypes in ibrutinib-treated CLL. V lost 3 bases and J 8 bases, leaving 11 bases between the germline ends. The CDR3 contains 13 residues. CDR1 is MDHEN, CDR2 SYDVKM, per germline. Generated by immunoSEQ multiplex PCR, the TCRdb table keeps only in-frame clones and is missing some. In the table there are about 140,000 clones, roughly 80% of which are singletons. V usage is TRBV28 and J usage is TRBJ1-3; a possible D gene is TRBD1 (5 bases). The receptor's source is a human donor with chronic lymphocytic leukemia. The source material was PBMCs, sampled after 12 months of ibrutinib treatment. CDR3 nucleotide sequence: TGTGCCAGCAGTTTGTCTGGGGGACACACCATATATTTT. Encoded protein: CASSLSGGHTIYF.